The T cell receptor beta chain described here comes from a study of OX40 agonist ivuxolimab in advanced cancers. Study-level findings and limits: Partial responders dosed at 0.1-3.0 mg/kg displayed clonal expansion ranking among the lowest.

Deletions cut 4 bases from V and 4 bases from J, with 12 bases between. The CDR3 covers 15 residues. Germline CDR1 reads SGHRS; CDR2 reads YFSETQ. TCRdb keeps only in-frame clones here, not all; method: immunoSEQ multiplex PCR. The data hold about 120,000 clones, with about 92% observed a single time. A remark on this clone: The antigen remains undetermined.

This chain links TRBV5-1 with TRBJ1-6; unclear D gene. The receptor was derived from an adult with an advanced solid tumor such as melanoma, head and neck, liver or kidney cancer. Sample: CD4+ or CD8+ T cells sorted from blood, taken in a trial of the OX40 agonist ivuxolimab. DNA for the CDR3: TGCGCCAGCAGCACCGACACGCCTTATAATTCACCCCTCCACTTT. Residues: CASSTDTPYNSPLHF.